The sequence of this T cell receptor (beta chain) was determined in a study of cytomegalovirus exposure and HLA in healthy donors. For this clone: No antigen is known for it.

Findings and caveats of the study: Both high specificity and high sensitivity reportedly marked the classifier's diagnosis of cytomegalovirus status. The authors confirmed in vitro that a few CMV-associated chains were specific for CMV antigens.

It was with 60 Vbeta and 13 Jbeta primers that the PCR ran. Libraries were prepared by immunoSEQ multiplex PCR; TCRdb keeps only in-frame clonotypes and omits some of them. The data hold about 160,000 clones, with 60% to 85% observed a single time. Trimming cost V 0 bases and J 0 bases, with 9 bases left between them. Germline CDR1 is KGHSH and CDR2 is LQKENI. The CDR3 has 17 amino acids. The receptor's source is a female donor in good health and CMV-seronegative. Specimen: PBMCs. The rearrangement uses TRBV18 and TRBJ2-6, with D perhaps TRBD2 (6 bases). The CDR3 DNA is TGTGCCAGCTCACCACCGGTCGGGAGCTCTGGGGCCAACGTCCTGACTTTC. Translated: CASSPPVGSSGANVLTF.